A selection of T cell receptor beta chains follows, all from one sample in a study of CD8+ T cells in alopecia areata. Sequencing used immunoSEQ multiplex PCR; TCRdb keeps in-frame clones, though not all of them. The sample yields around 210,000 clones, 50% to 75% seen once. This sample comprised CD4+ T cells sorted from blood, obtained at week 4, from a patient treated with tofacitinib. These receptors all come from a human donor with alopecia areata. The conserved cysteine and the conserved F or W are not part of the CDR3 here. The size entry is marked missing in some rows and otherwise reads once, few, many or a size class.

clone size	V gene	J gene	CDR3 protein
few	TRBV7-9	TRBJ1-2	ASSLAPSGTLVYT
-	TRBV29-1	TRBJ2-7	SVTRTGLAYEQY
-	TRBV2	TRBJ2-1	ATRQVFMSEQF
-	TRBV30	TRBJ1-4	AWTGQPDEKLF
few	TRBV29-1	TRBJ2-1	SSTQDRLNEQF
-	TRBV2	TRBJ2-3	ASSERVYTSTDTQY
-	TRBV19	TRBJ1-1	ASSIGLGQANTEAF
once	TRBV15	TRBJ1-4	ATSRGLGQQNEKLF
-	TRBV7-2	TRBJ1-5	ASSLDRGGQKPQH
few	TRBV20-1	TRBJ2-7	SARLNYEQY
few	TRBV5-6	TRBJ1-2	ASSLSETPNYGYT
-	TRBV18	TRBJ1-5	ASSPPGQGNQPQH
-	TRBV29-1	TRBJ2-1	SVDAGTGADEQF
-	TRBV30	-	AWSSGQGIYKGNEQY
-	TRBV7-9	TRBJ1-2	ASSLRGSDYGYT